The clone carrying this T cell receptor beta chain occurred a few times. The antigen remains unidentified. This entry comes from a study of beta chain features in type 1 diabetes. Reverse transcribing all isolated RNA meant expressed TCRB transcripts were sequenced. Clones were sequenced by immunoSEQ multiplex PCR, and TCRdb holds only the in-frame ones, with some missing. The sample records some 700,000 clones, 13% being singletons. Broader study findings: When Type 1 diabetes patients were examined, their TCRB CDR3s proved moderately but significantly shorter in all four CD4+ subsets.

The CDR3 sequence is 13 residues long. Trimming left V 4 bases short and J 5 bases short, with 12 bases between. Germline V gives CDR1 LNHDA, CDR2 SQIVND (reference sequence). The sequenced material came from naive CD4+ T cells from blood. The chain has TRBV19 and TRBJ2-7; a possible D gene is TRBD1 (6 bases). The TCR sequence derives from a man aged 18 to 35 with type 1 diabetes. CDR3 sequence (DNA): TGTGCCAGTAGTACCCCCCGGACAGACGAGCAGTACTTC. Protein product: CASSTPRTDEQYF.